A single T cell receptor beta chain is shown here with its context. This specimen comes from a study of CD8+ T cells in alopecia areata. The ends lost 6 bases at V and 4 bases at J; junction bases unmatched: 8. The CDR3 is made up of 13 amino acids. Germline V CDR1 and CDR2: SQVTM, ANQGSEA. Following RNA extraction, reverse transcription yielded cDNA that acted as the sequencing template. Sequencing used immunoSEQ multiplex PCR; TCRdb keeps in-frame clones, though not all of them. The sample shows 93,000 or so clones, 55% of them seen only once. The genes are TRBV29-1 and TRBJ2-7; 8 bases align to TRBD1. The sample was CD4+ T cells sorted from blood. The TCR sequence derives from a human donor in good health. The DNA of the CDR3 is TGCAGCGTCCTCGGACAGGGAATGTACGAGCAGTACTTC. Residues: CSVLGQGMYEQYF.